This TCR beta chain was observed in a study of blood T cell repertoires in COVID-19 (dated by TCRdb to about 2020). Concerning the study at large: Samples from collaborators originated in the United States, Italy and Spain and spanned both the acute and convalescent phases of COVID-19. Samples were obtained from the ongoing ImmuneRACE study (first 160 participants) and from about 1,300 subjects provided by 6 global collaborators. Sample metadata almost always included a de-identified subject ID, COVID-19 status, age in years and sex. The prospective study material was composed of cDNA or gDNA derived from T cells, B-cell-depleted T cells, or PBMCs. The dataset comprised deeply sampled blood TCRbeta repertoires from subjects exposed to, actively infected with, or recovered from COVID-19. A freely available public database, intended as a resource for researchers studying the immune response to SARS-CoV-2, is where the repertoires were released. Where available, HLA class I and class II types were taken from metadata supplied by the sample provider and were not determined by assay-based typing. General findings and caveats noted by the study authors: The quantity of clinical and demographic metadata differed by source and by participant and was supplied without curation.

TCRbeta CDR3 regions were amplified from genomic DNA by means of the immunoSEQ Assay, a bias-controlled multiplex PCR. From the authors' description of their analysis: The number of nucleated cells in each sample was estimated by amplification of reference gene primers within the assay. To quantify the absolute abundance of each unique TCRbeta CDR3 rearrangement, sequence reads were collapsed and filtered. For each sample, productive Simpson clonality was calculated as the square root of Simpson's diversity index across productive rearrangements. TCRdb re-hosts the immuneACCESS table, in-frame sequences only. Its copies lack some clones; in the studies checked, an unresolved V gene accounts for under half of them, and the cause for the rest is not known. D and trimming were read from the DNA, whereas the V and J calls and clone size are those reported in that table. This sample comprises some 160,000 clones, around 89% of them detected only once. The ten top clones hold over 2% of the sample.

A word on this clone: The specificity of this receptor is unknown. No base quality information exists; no much larger clone differs at one position.

CDR1 SGHTA and CDR2 FQGNSA were looked up in the germline V gene. Measured from the cysteine to the phenylalanine, the CDR3 is 15 residues long. The DNA shown is the 45-base CDR3, in frame from base 1. V is trimmed back by 5 bases and J by 6 bases, and the junction contains 11 bases that no gene match accounts for. A second Seattle source provided samples from volunteer blood donors who had recovered from COVID-19. Each collaborating institution followed its own protocols to collect whole blood in K2EDTA tubes. For TCRbeta analysis, collaborator samples were shipped as frozen whole blood, as isolated PBMCs, or as DNA extracted from either sample type.

Sequencing was performed on peripheral blood. This sequence originates from a man over 45 who had recovered from COVID-19. Recombination joined TRBV7-2 with TRBJ2-5; TRBD2 agrees with 8 junctional bases. The CDR3 region reads CASSQVGGVRQTQYF. The bases are TGTGCCAGCAGCCAGGTCGGGGGGGTTCGTCAGACCCAGTACTTC.